This T cell receptor beta chain is drawn from a study of blood T cell repertoires in COVID-19. Study background: Specimens from acute and convalescent COVID-19 originated in the United States, Italy and Spain.

The authors' processing: Nucleated cell counts were estimated from reference gene primer amplification. The repertoire was sequenced with immunoSEQ multiplex PCR; TCRdb's copy has only in-frame clones and lacks some. D and trimming come from the DNA, and the V and J calls and clone size come from that table. Of nearly 55,000 clones listed, about 90% are singletons. Trimming cost V 5 bases and J 4 bases; bases outside gene matches: 6. From germline, CDR1 is MGHRA and CDR2 YSYEKL. The CDR3 spans 16 residues. The V gene is TRBV4-1, the J gene TRBJ2-1, with 12 bases aligning to TRBD2. The sequence was collected from a woman aged 60-75 years with active or convalescent COVID-19. The sequenced sample was peripheral blood. The CDR3 coding sequence is TGCGCCAGCAGCTATGCGGGGACTAGCGGGTACAATGAGCAGTTCTTC. This gives the protein CASSYAGTSGYNEQFF.